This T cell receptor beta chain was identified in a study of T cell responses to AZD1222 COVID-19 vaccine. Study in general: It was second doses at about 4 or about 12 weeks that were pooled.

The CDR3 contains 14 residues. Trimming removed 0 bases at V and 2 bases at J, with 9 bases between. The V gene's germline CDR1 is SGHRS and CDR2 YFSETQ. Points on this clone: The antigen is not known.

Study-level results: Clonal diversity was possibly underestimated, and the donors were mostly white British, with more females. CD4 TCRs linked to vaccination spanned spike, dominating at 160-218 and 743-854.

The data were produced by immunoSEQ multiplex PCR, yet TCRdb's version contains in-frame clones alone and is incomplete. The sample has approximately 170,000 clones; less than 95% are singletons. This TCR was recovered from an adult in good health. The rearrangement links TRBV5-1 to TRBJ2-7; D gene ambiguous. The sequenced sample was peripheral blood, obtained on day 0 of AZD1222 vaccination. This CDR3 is CASSLDPGPYEQYF. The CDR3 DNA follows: TGCGCCAGCAGCTTGGACCCCGGACCCTACGAGCAGTACTTC.